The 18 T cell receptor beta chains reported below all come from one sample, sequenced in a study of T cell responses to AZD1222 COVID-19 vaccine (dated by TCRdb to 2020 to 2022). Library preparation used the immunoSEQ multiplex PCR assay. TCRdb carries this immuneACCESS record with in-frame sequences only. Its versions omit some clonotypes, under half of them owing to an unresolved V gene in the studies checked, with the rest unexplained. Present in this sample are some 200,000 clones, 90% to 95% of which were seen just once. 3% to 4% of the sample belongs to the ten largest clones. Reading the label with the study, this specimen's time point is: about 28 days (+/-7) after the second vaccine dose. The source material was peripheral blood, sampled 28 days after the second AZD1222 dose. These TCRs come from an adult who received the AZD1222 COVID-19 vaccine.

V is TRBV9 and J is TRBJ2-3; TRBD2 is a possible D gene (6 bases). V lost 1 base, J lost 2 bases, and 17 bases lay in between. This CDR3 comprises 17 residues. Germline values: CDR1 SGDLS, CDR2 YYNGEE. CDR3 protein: CASSVKLVGGYTDTQYF. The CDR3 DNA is TGTGCCAGCAGCGTAAAATTAGTGGGGGGTTACACAGATACGCAGTATTTT. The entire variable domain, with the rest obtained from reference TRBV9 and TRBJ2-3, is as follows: DSGVTQTPKHLITATGQRVTLRCSPRSGDLSVYWYQQSLDQGLQFLIQYYNGEERAKGNILERFSAQQFPDLHSELNLSSLELGDSALYFCASSVKLVGGYTDTQYFGPGTRLTVL.

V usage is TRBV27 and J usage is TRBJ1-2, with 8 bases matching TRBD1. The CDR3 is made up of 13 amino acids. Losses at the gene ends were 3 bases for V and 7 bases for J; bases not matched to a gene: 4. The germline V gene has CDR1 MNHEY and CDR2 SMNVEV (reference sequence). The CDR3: CASSFPRGLGYTF. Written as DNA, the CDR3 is TGTGCCAGCAGTTTCCCCAGGGGGCTTGGCTACACCTTC.

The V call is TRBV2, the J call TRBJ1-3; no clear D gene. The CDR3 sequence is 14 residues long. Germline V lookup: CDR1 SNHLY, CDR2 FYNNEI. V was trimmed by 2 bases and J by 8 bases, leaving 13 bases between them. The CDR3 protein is CASSEMGWEDTIYF. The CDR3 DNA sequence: TGTGCCAGCAGTGAAATGGGGTGGGAGGACACCATATATTTT.

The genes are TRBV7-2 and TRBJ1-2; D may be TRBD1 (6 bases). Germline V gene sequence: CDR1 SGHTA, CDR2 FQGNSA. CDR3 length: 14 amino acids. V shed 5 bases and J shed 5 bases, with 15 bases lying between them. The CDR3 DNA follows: TGTGCCAGCAGCGTAGGACAGTTTAGTTATGGCTACACCTTC. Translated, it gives CASSVGQFSYGYTF.

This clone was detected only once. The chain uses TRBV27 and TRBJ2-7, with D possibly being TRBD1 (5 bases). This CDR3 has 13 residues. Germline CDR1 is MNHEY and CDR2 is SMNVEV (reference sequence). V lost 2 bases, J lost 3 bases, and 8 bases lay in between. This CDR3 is CASSLGANYEQYF. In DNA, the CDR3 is TGTGCCAGCAGTTTAGGGGCAAACTACGAGCAGTACTTC.

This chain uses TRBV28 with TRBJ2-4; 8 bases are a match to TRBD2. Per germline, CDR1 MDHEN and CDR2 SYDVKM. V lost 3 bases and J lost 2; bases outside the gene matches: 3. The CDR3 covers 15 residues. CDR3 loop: CASSFAGGSKNIQYF. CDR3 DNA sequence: TGTGCCAGCAGTTTTGCGGGAGGTTCCAAAAACATTCAGTACTTC.

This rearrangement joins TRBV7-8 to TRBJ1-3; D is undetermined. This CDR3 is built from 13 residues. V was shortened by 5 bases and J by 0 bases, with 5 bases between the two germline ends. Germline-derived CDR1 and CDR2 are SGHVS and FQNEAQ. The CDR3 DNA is TGTGCCAGCAGCCAAGCCTCTGGAAACACCATATATTTT. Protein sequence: CASSQASGNTIYF.

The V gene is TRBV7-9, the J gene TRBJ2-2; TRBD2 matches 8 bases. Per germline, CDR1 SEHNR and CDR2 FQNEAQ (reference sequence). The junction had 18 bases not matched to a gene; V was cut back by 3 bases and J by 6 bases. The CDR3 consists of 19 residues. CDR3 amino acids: CASSFTVKRPGGQSGELFF. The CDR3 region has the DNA TGTGCCAGCAGCTTCACGGTAAAGCGGCCGGGAGGGCAATCCGGGGAGCTGTTTTTT.

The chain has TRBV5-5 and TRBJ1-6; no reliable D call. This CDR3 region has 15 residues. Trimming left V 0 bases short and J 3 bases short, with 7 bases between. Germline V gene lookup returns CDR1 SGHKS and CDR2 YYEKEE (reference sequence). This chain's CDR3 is CASSLERLYNSPLHF. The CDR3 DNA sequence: TGTGCCAGCAGCTTGGAACGCCTCTATAATTCACCCCTCCACTTT. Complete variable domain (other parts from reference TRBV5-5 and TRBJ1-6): DAGVTQSPTHLIKTRGQQVTLRCSPISGHKSVSWYQQVLGQGPQFIFQYYEKEERGRGNFPDRFSARQFPNYSSELNVNALLLGDSALYLCASSLERLYNSPLHFGNGTRLTVT.

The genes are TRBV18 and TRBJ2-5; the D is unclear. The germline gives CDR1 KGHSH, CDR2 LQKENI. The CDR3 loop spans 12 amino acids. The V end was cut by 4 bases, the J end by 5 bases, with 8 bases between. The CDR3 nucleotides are TGTGCCAGCTCACAGCTACGGGAGACCCAGTACTTC. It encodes CASSQLRETQYF. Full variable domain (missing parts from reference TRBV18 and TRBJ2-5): NAGVMQNPRHLVRRRGQEARLRCSPMKGHSHVYWYRQLPEEGLKFMVYLQKENIIDESGMPKERFSAEFPKEGPSILRIQQVVRGDSAAYFCASSQLRETQYFGPGTRLLVL.

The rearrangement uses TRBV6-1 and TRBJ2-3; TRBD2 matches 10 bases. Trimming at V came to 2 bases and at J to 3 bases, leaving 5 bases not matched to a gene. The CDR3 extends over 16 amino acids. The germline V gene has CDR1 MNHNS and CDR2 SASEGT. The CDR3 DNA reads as TGTGCCAGCAGTGAACCTTGGACTAGCGGTACAGATACGCAGTATTTT. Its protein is CASSEPWTSGTDTQYF.

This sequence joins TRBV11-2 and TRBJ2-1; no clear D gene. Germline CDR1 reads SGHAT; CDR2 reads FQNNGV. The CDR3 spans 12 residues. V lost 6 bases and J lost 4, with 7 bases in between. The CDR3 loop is CASRPTYNEQFF. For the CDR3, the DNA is TGTGCCAGCAGACCTACTTACAATGAGCAGTTCTTC.

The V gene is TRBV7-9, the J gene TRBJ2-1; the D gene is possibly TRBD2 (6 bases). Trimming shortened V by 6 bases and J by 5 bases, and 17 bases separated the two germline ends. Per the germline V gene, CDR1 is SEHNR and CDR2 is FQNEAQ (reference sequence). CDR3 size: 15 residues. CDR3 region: CASSPRRALHNEQFF. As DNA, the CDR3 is TGTGCCAGCAGTCCCCGGAGGGCCTTACACAATGAGCAGTTCTTC.

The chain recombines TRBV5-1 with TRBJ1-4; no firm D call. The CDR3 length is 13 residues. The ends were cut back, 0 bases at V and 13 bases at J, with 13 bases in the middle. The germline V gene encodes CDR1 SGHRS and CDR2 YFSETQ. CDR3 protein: CASSLDPQGGLFF. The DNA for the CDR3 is TGCGCCAGCAGCTTGGACCCTCAAGGCGGACTGTTTTTT.

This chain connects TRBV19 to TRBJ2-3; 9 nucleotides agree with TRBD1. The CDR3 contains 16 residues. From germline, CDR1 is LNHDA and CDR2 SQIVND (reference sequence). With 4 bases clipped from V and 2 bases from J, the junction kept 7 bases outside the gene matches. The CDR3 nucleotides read TGTGCCAGTAGTAGGGACAGGGCCCCTTCCACAGATACGCAGTATTTT. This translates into CASSRDRAPSTDTQYF.

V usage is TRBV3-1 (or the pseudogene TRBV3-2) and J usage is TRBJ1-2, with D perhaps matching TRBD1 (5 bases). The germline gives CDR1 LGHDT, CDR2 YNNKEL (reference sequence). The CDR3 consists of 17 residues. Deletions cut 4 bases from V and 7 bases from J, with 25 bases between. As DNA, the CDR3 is TGTGCCAGCAGCCTAACTACCTCTAACCGGGGGGGGTCTGGCTACACCTTC. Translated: CASSLTTSNRGGSGYTF.

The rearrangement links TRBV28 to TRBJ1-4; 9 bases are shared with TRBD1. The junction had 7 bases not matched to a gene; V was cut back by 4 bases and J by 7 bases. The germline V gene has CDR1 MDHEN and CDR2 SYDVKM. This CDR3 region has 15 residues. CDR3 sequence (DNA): TGTGCCAGCAGTTCCAAGACAGGGGGTACTGAAAAACTGTTTTTT. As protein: CASSSKTGGTEKLFF.

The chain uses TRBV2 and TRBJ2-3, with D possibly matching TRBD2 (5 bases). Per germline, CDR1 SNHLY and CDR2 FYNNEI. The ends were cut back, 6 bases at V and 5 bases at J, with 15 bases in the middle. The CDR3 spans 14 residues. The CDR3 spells CASSRSGSGDTQYF. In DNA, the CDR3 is TGTGCCAGCAGCCGCAGCGGCTCGGGAGATACGCAGTATTTT.